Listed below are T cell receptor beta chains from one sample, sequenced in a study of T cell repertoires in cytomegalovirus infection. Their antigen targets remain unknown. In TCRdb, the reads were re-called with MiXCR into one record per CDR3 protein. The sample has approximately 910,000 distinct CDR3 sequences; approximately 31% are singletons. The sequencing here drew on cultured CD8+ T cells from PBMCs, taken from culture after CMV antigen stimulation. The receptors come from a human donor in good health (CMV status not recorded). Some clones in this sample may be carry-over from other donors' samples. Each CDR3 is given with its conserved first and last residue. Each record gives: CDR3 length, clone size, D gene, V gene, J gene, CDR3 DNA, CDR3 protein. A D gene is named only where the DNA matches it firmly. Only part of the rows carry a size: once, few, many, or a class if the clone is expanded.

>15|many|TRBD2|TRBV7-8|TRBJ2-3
TGTGCCAGCAGCCCCGGACTAGCGGGGCCCTCAGGGCAGTATTTT
CASSPGLAGPSGQYF
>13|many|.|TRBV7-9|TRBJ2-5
TGTGCCAGCAGCTCTTCGGGGGCGGAGACCCAGTACTTC
CASSSSGAETQYF
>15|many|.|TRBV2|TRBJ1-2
TGTGCCAGCAGTGGCCCGGGGGGGGGCATTCGAGGCTACACCTTC
CASSGPGGGIRGYTF
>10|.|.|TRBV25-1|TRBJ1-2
TGTGCCAGCTGGGGCAGGTTCTACACCTTC
CASWGRFYTF
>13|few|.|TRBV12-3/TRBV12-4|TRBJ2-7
TGTGCCAGCAGTTTGGGAGGACGACAGGAGCAGTACTTC
CASSLGGRQEQYF
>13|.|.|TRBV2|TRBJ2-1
TGTGCCGGATATTCGGGGGCGCAGAATGAGCAGTTCTTC
CAGYSGAQNEQFF
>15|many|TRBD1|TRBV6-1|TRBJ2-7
TGTGCCAGCAGTGTGGGACAGGTGGGTGGCAACGAGCAGTACTTC
CASSVGQVGGNEQYF
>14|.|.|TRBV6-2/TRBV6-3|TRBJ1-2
TGTGCCAGCAGTTACAGTCCAGCGACTGATGGCTACACCTTC
CASSYSPATDGYTF
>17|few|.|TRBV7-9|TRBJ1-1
TGTGCCAGCAGCCCCGGGAGGGCAGCTGATATGAACACTGAAGCTTTCTTT
CASSPGRAADMNTEAFF
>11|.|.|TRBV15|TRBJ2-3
TGTGCCACCAGGGATACTGATACGCAGTATTTT
CATRDTDTQYF
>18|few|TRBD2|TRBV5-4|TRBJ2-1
TGTGCCAGCACCCCATCCGGGACTAGCTTCGTCTCTGGCAATGAGCAGTTCTTC
CASTPSGTSFVSGNEQFF
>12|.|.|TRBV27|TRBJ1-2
TGTGCCAGCAAGCCCGAGGGAGATGGCTACACCTTC
CASKPEGDGYTF
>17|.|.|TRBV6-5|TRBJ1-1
TGTGCCAGCAGTTACGTTCGGACGGACGTACTGAACACTGAAGCTTTCTTT
CASSYVRTDVLNTEAFF
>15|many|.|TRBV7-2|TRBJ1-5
TGTGCCAGCAGCTTAGCGGTGGACGGGTATCAGCCCCAGCATTTT
CASSLAVDGYQPQHF
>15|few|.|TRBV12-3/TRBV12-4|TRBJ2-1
TGTGCCAGCAGTTTCGGGGGGCCAACCTACAATGAGCAGTTCTTC
CASSFGGPTYNEQFF
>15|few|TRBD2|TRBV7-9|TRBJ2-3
TGTGCCAGCAGCTTTAGCGGGTCTACCGGAGATACGCAGTATTTT
CASSFSGSTGDTQYF
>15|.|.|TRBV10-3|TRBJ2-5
TGTGCCATCAGTGAATATTCCGGGACCGAAGAGACCCAGTACTTC
CAISEYSGTEETQYF
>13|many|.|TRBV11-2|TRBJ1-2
TGTGCCAGCAGCTACGACAGTAACTATGGCTACACCTTC
CASSYDSNYGYTF
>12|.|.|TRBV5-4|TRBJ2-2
TGTGCCAGCACCCCACACACCGGGGAGCTGTTTTTT
CASTPHTGELFF
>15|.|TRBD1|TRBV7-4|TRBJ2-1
TGTGCCAGCAGCCGAATCGGGACAGGGGACAATGAGCAGTTCTTC
CASSRIGTGDNEQFF
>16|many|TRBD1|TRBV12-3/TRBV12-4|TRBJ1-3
TGTGCCAGCAGCGATCTTCCGGGACAGTTGGAAAACACCATATATTTT
CASSDLPGQLENTIYF
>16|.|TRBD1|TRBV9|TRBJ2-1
TGTGCCAGCAGCGTAGTAGACAGGGGTGCCTACAATGAGCAGTTCTTC
CASSVVDRGAYNEQFF
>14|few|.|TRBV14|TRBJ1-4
TGTGCCAGCAGCCAAAGCAGACCTAATGAAAAACTGTTTTTT
CASSQSRPNEKLFF
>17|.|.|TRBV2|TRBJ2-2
TGTGCCAGCAGCATCAGACCTGGGACCAGAAACACCGGGGAGCTGTTTTTT
CASSIRPGTRNTGELFF